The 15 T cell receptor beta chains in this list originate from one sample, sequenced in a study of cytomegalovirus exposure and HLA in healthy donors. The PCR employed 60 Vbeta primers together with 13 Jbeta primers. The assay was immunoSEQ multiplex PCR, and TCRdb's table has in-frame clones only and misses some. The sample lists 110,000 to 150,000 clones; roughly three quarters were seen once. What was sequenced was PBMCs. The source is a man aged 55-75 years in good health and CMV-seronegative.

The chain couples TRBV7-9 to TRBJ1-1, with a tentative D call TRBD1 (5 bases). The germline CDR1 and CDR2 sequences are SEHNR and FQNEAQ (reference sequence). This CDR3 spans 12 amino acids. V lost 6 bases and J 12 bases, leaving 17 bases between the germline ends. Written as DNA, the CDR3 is TGTGCCAGCAGTTCTAGCGGGGGTCGAACTTTCTTT. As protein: CASSSSGGRTFF.

The CDR3 reads CASSPGGGEQYF. Here the CDR3 DNA reads TGTGCCAGCAGCCCCGGGGGAGGCGAGCAGTACTTC. This sequence joins TRBV11-2 and TRBJ2-7, with D possibly matching TRBD2 (6 bases). CDR1 is SGHAT, CDR2 FQNNGV, per germline. V shed 5 bases and J shed 6 bases, with 11 bases lying between them. This CDR3 region has 12 residues.

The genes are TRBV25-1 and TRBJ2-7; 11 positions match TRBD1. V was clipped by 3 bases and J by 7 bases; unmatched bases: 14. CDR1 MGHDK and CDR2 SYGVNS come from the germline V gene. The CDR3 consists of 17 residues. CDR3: CASSDLDRGRRLEEQYF. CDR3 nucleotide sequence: TGTGCCAGCAGTGACCTGGACAGGGGGCGGCGGCTTGAAGAGCAGTACTTC.

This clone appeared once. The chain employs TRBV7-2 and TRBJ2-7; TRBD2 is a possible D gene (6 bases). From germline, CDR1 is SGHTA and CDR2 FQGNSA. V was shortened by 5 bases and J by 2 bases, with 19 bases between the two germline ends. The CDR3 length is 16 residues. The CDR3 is CASSAVGGLLPYEQYF. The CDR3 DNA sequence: TGTGCCAGCAGCGCAGTGGGAGGTTTATTGCCCTACGAGCAGTACTTC.

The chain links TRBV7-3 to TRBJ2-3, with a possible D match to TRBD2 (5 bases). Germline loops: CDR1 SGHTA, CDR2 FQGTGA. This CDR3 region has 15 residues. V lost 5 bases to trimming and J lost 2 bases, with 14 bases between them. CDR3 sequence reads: CASSAGLPDTDTQYF. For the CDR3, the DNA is TGTGCCAGCAGCGCGGGCCTTCCGGACACAGATACGCAGTATTTT.

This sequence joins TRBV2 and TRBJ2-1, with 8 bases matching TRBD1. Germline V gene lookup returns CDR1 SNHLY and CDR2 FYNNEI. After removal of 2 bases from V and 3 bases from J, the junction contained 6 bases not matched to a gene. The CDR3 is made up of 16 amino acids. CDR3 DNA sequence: TGTGCCAGCAGTGAATGGGGACAGGATCTCTACAATGAGCAGTTCTTC. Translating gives CASSEWGQDLYNEQFF.

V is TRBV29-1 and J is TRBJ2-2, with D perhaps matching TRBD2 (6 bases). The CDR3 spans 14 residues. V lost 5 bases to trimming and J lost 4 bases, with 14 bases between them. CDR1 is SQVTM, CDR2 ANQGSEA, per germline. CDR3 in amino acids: CSVMERALTGELFF. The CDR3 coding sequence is TGCAGCGTTATGGAGCGGGCCCTCACCGGGGAGCTGTTTTTT.

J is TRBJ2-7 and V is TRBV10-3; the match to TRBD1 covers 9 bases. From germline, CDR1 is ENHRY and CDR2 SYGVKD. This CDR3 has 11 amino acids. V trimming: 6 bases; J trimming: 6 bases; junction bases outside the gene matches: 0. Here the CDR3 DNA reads TGTGCCATCAGGACAGGGGGCGAGCAGTACTTC. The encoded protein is CAIRTGGEQYF.

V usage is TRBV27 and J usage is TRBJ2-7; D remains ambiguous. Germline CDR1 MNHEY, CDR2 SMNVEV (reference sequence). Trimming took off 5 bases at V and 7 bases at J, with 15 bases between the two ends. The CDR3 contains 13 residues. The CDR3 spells CASSPEVPWEQYF. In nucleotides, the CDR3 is TGTGCCAGCAGTCCAGAGGTACCCTGGGAGCAGTACTTC.

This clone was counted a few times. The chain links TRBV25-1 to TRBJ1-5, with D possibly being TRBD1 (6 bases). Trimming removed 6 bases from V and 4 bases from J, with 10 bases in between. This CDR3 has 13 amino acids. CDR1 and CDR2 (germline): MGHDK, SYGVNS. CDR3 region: CASRGGGNQPQHF. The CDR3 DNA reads TGTGCCAGCAGAGGGGGGGGGAATCAGCCCCAGCATTTT.

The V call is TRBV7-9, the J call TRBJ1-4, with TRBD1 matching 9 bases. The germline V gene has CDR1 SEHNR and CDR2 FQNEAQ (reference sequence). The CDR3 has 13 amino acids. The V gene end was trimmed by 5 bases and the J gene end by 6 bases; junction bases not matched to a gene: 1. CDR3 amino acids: CASSGTGYEKLFF. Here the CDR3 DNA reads TGTGCCAGCAGCGGGACAGGGTATGAAAAACTGTTTTTT.

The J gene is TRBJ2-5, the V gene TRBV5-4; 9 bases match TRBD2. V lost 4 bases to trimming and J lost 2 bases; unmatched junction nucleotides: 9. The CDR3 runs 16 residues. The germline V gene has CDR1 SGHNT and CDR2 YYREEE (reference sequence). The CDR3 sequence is CASSQAGTSWQETQYF. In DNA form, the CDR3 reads TGTGCCAGCAGCCAGGCCGGGACTAGCTGGCAAGAGACCCAGTACTTC.

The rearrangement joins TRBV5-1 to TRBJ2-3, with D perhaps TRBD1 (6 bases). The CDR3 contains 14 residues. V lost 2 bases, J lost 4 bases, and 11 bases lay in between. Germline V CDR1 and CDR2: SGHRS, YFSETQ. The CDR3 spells CASSLPQGADTQYF. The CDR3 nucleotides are TGCGCCAGCAGCTTACCACAGGGCGCAGATACGCAGTATTTT.

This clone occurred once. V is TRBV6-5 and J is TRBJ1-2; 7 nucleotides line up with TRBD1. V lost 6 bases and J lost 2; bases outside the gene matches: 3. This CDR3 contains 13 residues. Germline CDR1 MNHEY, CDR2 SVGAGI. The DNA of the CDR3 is TGTGCCAGCAGCCCACAGGGGAACTATGGCTACACCTTC. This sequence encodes CASSPQGNYGYTF.

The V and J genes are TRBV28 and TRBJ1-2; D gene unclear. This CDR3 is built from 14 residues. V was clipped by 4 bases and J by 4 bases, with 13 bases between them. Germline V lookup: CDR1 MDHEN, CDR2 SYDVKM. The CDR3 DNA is TGTGCCAGCAGTTCCATAGCTGTTTCCTATGGCTACACCTTC. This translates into CASSSIAVSYGYTF.